This T cell receptor (beta chain) was recorded in a study of T cells in Graves' hyperthyroidism and ophthalmopathy. Study overall: Upon initial diagnosis and before any treatment, peripheral blood was collected.

It was RNA transcripts that yielded the amplified TCR beta CDR3 regions. First-round RT-PCR of the TCR CDR3 relied on the HTBI primer set. Each CDR3 protein is one row after TCRdb ran MiXCR on the multiplex PCR reads. The sample includes fewer than 450,000 distinct CDR3 sequences, around a sixth of them seen just once. CDR3 size: 13 residues. Germline V gene data show CDR1 as LNHDA and CDR2 as SQIVND (reference sequence). V dropped 8 bases and J dropped 4 bases, with 14 bases sitting between them. Clinical Activity Scores of at least 3, NOSPECS grades of at least 4 and durations under 3 months characterized ophthalmopathy patients. Exclusion followed for patients with uncontrolled infection, other autoimmune disease, pregnancy or lactation. Every diagnosis used clinical symptoms, serum thyroxine and TRAb, thyroid ultrasound and orbital computed tomography.

The source material was blood. This receptor was taken from a man between 18 and 29 years old with Graves' ophthalmopathy. The chain employs TRBV19 and TRBJ1-2; no clear D gene. The CDR3 spells CASFPPGGYGYTF. The CDR3 nucleotides read TGTGCCAGTTTCCCCCCCGGCGGCTATGGCTACACCTTC.